This TCR beta chain was obtained from a study of blood T cell repertoires in COVID-19. Study as a whole: Acute-phase and convalescent COVID-19 samples originated in the United States, Italy and Spain. Sample material is recorded as cDNA or gDNA derived from T cells, B-cell-depleted T cells, or PBMCs.

The CDR3 totals 13 residues. The germline V gene encodes CDR1 SGHAT and CDR2 FQNNGV. Trimming shortened V by 3 bases and J by 8 bases, and 14 bases separated the two germline ends. Authors' data handling: Nucleated cell number was recorded as an estimate derived from reference gene primer amplification. Repertoires were generated with immunoSEQ multiplex PCR, while TCRdb's copy carries only in-frame clones and drops some. That table is the source of V, J and clone size, and D and trimming were worked out from the DNA. The data show about 64,000 clones, over 75% seen once. This clone was observed a few times.

The sample was peripheral blood. This clonotype originated in a man in his 70s with acute or convalescent COVID-19. The chain employs TRBV11-2 and TRBJ2-7; D is undetermined. This CDR3 is CASSFQPNSKQYF. The DNA of the CDR3 is TGTGCCAGCAGCTTTCAACCTAATAGCAAGCAGTACTTC.